This passage covers 28 T cell receptor beta chains from one sample sequenced in a study of cytomegalovirus exposure and HLA in healthy donors. Use of 60 Vbeta and 13 Jbeta primers characterized the PCR. Repertoires were generated with immunoSEQ multiplex PCR, while TCRdb's copy carries only in-frame clones and drops some. The sample holds around 220,000 clones, about three quarters seen once. Sample: PBMCs. These receptors all come from a man aged 18-30 years in good health and CMV-seronegative.

The sample holds one count of this clone. V is TRBV6-5 and J is TRBJ2-2, with D perhaps TRBD2 (5 bases). Germline V gives CDR1 MNHEY, CDR2 SVGAGI. The germline V and J ends were trimmed by 5 bases and 4 bases, with 11 bases remaining between them. This CDR3 contains 14 residues. CDR3 region: CASSNRLATGELFF. CDR3 coding DNA: TGTGCCAGCAGTAATAGGCTAGCCACCGGGGAGCTGTTTTTT.

The rearrangement joins TRBV5-1 to TRBJ2-1, with D possibly matching TRBD2 (6 bases). The germline V gene has CDR1 SGHRS and CDR2 YFSETQ. The CDR3 loop spans 16 amino acids. The V and J ends lost 0 bases and 4 bases respectively, with 14 bases between them. This CDR3 is CASSLALGLLYNEQFF. The CDR3 nucleotides read TGCGCCAGCAGCTTGGCCCTGGGACTTTTATACAATGAGCAGTTCTTC.

The rearrangement joins TRBV6-6 to TRBJ1-5; tentative D call: TRBD1 (5 bases). The CDR3 is 14 amino acids. The germline CDR1 and CDR2 sequences are MNHNY and SVGAGI (reference sequence). Trimming left V 5 bases short and J 7 bases short, with 15 bases between. The CDR3 here is CASSLSGLRQPQHF. The CDR3 DNA follows: TGTGCCAGCAGTCTGTCAGGGTTACGCCAGCCCCAGCATTTT.

V and J are TRBV27 and TRBJ1-1, with 9 bases aligning to TRBD1. The V gene end was trimmed by 4 bases and the J gene end by 8 bases; junction bases not matched to a gene: 5. The CDR3 has 13 amino acids. CDR1 MNHEY and CDR2 SMNVEV come from the germline V gene (reference sequence). The CDR3 loop is CASSSQDRGEAFF. CDR3 bases: TGTGCCAGCAGTTCCCAGGACAGGGGAGAAGCTTTCTTT.

CDR3 sequence (DNA): TGTGCCAGCAGCCAAGCGACAGGGAAAAATCAGCCCCAGCATTTT. Translation: CASSQATGKNQPQHF. V usage is TRBV4-2 and J usage is TRBJ1-5, with 7 bases identical to TRBD1. CDR3 length: 15 amino acids. CDR1 and CDR2 from the germline V gene are LGHNA and YNFKEQ. Germline trimming cut 1 base from V and 4 bases from J; bases unmatched to any gene: 4.

This chain connects TRBV5-4 to TRBJ2-5, with 13 bases aligning to TRBD2. After removal of 4 bases from V and 2 bases from J, the junction contained 5 bases not matched to a gene. Germline V lookup: CDR1 SGHNT, CDR2 YYREEE (reference sequence). The CDR3 consists of 16 residues. The CDR3 reads CASSGGLAGRQETQYF. The CDR3 coding sequence is TGTGCCAGCAGCGGGGGACTAGCGGGAAGGCAAGAGACCCAGTACTTC.

The chain joins TRBV19 to TRBJ1-6; D is uncertain. Trimming cost V 11 bases and J 0 bases, with 11 bases left between them. This CDR3 is 14 amino acids long. CDR1 LNHDA and CDR2 SQIVND come from the germline V gene (reference sequence). CDR3 bases: TGTGCCTCCCAGGATATCTCCTATAATTCACCCCTCCACTTT. Protein product: CASQDISYNSPLHF. Drawing the rest from reference TRBV19 and TRBJ1-6, the complete variable domain is DGGITQSPKYLFRKEGQNVTLSCEQNLNHDAMYWYRQDPGQGLRLIYYSQIVNDFQKGDIAEGYSVSREKKESFPLTVTSAQKNPTAFYLCASQDISYNSPLHFGNGTRLTVT.

The chain carries TRBV5-4 and TRBJ2-2; D possibly corresponds to TRBD1 (6 bases). With 4 bases removed from V and 1 base from J, the gap between germline ends came to 8 bases. Germline CDR1 reads SGHNT; CDR2 reads YYREEE (reference sequence). This CDR3 is built from 14 residues. This CDR3 is CASSPGENTGELFF. CDR3 coding DNA: TGTGCCAGCAGCCCAGGGGAGAACACCGGGGAGCTGTTTTTT.

The V call is TRBV7-3, the J call TRBJ2-7; maybe TRBD1 (6 bases). The CDR3 length is 15 residues. Deletions cut 5 bases from V and 1 base from J, with 15 bases between. Germline-derived CDR1 and CDR2 are SGHTA and FQGTGA. The CDR3 is CASSEGAGASYEQYF. The CDR3 coding sequence is TGTGCCAGCAGCGAAGGGGCAGGGGCATCCTACGAGCAGTACTTC. The full variable domain, in which reference TRBV7-3 and TRBJ2-7 provide the parts outside the CDR3, is GAGVSQTPSNKVTEKGKYVELRCDPISGHTALYWYRQSLGQGPEFLIYFQGTGAADDSGLPNDRFFAVRPEGSVSTLKIQRTERGDSAVYLCASSEGAGASYEQYFGPGTRLTVT.

The chain recombines TRBV30 with TRBJ2-5; D gene uncertain. CDR1 is GTSNPN, CDR2 SVGIG, per germline (reference sequence). The CDR3 is made up of 12 amino acids. V gave up 4 bases and J gave up 2 bases, with 8 bases separating them. The CDR3 DNA follows: TGTGCCTGGAATCTCGGTCAAGAGACCCAGTACTTC. This translates into CAWNLGQETQYF.

V usage is TRBV5-8 and J usage is TRBJ2-1; D possibly corresponds to TRBD2 (5 bases). Germline CDR1 reads SGHTS; CDR2 reads YDEGEE. Trimming shortened V by 0 bases and J by 8 bases, and 18 bases separated the two germline ends. The CDR3 totals 16 residues. CDR3 DNA sequence: TGTGCCAGCAGCTTGGTTAGAGGGTCACCAACAGATGAGCAGTTCTTC. The encoded protein is CASSLVRGSPTDEQFF.

The rearrangement links TRBV6-1 to TRBJ2-5, with 8 bases matching TRBD1. V gave up 8 bases and J gave up 5 bases; unmatched junction bases: 7. Germline V lookup: CDR1 MNHNS, CDR2 SASEGT. The CDR3 has 13 amino acids. Written as DNA, the CDR3 is TGTGCCAGCGAGGCAGGGGGCGCGGAGACCCAGTACTTC. It codes for CASEAGGAETQYF.

This clone was counted a single time. The V gene is TRBV6-1, the J gene TRBJ1-1; tentative D call: TRBD1 (5 bases). V lost 1 base and J lost 7, with 19 bases in between. The germline CDR1 and CDR2 sequences are MNHNS and SASEGT. This CDR3 spans 16 amino acids. CDR3 nucleotides: TGTGCCAGCAGTGAAGGGGCAGGGCCCTTTGGAGTTGAAGCTTTCTTT. It encodes CASSEGAGPFGVEAFF.

J is TRBJ2-1 and V is TRBV11-3, with 11 bases matching TRBD2. CDR3 length: 16 amino acids. The V segment lost 4 bases and the J segment 1 base; nucleotides outside the gene matches: 3. Germline values: CDR1 SGHNT, CDR2 YENEEA. The CDR3 region has the DNA TGTGCCAGCAGCTCGGCTAGCGGGAGGTCCTACAATGAGCAGTTCTTC. Translation gives CASSSASGRSYNEQFF.

The table lists this clone with a count of one. The V gene is TRBV27, the J gene TRBJ2-3; 9 bases align to TRBD2. The CDR3 runs to 17 residues. J gave up 2 bases and V 6 bases, and 12 bases lay outside the gene matches. Germline loops: CDR1 MNHEY, CDR2 SMNVEV (reference sequence). The CDR3 protein is CASRPSPLAGHTDTQYF. In nucleotides, the CDR3 is TGTGCCAGCAGACCTTCACCGCTAGCGGGACACACAGATACGCAGTATTTT.

This chain connects TRBV11-1 to TRBJ1-1, with D unresolved. The V gene lost 5 bases and the J gene lost 10 bases, with 14 bases spanning the gap. This CDR3 is 12 amino acids long. Looked up from germline, CDR1 is SGHAT and CDR2 is FQDESV (reference sequence). The CDR3 coding sequence is TGTGCCAGCAGCAGCGAGGTTTCCGTAGCTTTCTTT. Residues: CASSSEVSVAFF.

J is TRBJ2-1 and V is TRBV2, with TRBD2 matching over 7 bases. The germline gives CDR1 SNHLY, CDR2 FYNNEI. This CDR3 contains 14 residues. J was trimmed by 5 bases and V by 7 bases; bases with no gene match: 8. The CDR3 here is CASTEQTSNNEQFF. The CDR3 bases are TGTGCCAGCACCGAGCAGACTAGCAACAATGAGCAGTTCTTC.

The chain employs TRBV13 and TRBJ2-7; TRBD1 agrees at 8 bases. Germline V lookup: CDR1 PRHDT, CDR2 FYEKMQ (reference sequence). V gave up 5 bases and J gave up 4 bases; unmatched junction bases: 7. The CDR3 totals 14 residues. Here the CDR3 reads CASSPGQGPYEQYF. In DNA form, the CDR3 reads TGTGCCAGCAGCCCAGGACAGGGACCATACGAGCAGTACTTC.

This chain joins TRBV5-5 and TRBJ1-2; 9 bases map to TRBD1. Germline trimming cut 4 bases from V and 7 bases from J; bases unmatched to any gene: 8. Germline CDR1 is SGHKS and CDR2 is YYEKEE (reference sequence). This CDR3 comprises 14 residues. In DNA, the CDR3 is TGTGCCAGCAGCCCAGTAACAGGGGGCTCTGGCTACACCTTC. It encodes CASSPVTGGSGYTF. Full variable domain (missing parts from reference TRBV5-5 and TRBJ1-2): DAGVTQSPTHLIKTRGQQVTLRCSPISGHKSVSWYQQVLGQGPQFIFQYYEKEERGRGNFPDRFSARQFPNYSSELNVNALLLGDSALYLCASSPVTGGSGYTFGSGTRLTVV.

The genes are TRBV7-9 and TRBJ1-1; D gene ambiguous. This CDR3 region has 15 residues. From germline, CDR1 is SEHNR and CDR2 FQNEAQ (reference sequence). V lost 4 bases to trimming and J lost 1 base, with 13 bases between them. DNA of the CDR3: TGTGCCAGCAGCTCCTCGTGGGGAGCGAACACTGAAGCTTTCTTT. This encodes CASSSSWGANTEAFF. The whole variable domain, filled in from reference TRBV7-9 and TRBJ1-1, reads DTGVSQNPRHKITKRGQNVTFRCDPISEHNRLYWYRQTLGQGPEFLTYFQNEAQLEKSRLLSDRFSAERPKGSFSTLEIQRTEQGDSAMYLCASSSSWGANTEAFFGQGTRLTVV.

The J gene is TRBJ2-7, the V gene TRBV2, with D possibly matching TRBD1 (5 bases). Trimming stripped 4 bases from V and 2 bases from J, with 9 bases between. Germline loops: CDR1 SNHLY, CDR2 FYNNEI. The CDR3 extends over 13 amino acids. CDR3 loop: CASSGQNPYEQYF. The CDR3 DNA follows: TGTGCCAGCAGTGGACAGAATCCCTACGAGCAGTACTTC.

The chain combines TRBV27 with TRBJ1-1, with 7 nucleotides matching TRBD1. This CDR3 contains 14 residues. Germline lookup yields CDR1 MNHEY and CDR2 SMNVEV (reference sequence). Trimming at V came to 10 bases and at J to 1 base, leaving 9 bases not matched to a gene. The CDR3: CATSRDSWNTEAFF. The CDR3 nucleotides are TGTGCCACCTCCCGGGACAGTTGGAACACTGAAGCTTTCTTT.

The genes are TRBV4-3 and TRBJ1-3, with D unresolved. V lost 0 bases and J lost 6, with 6 bases in between. There are 13 residues in the CDR3. CDR1 LGHNA and CDR2 YSLEER come from the germline V gene. In DNA, the CDR3 is TGCGCCAGCAGCCAAGACCAAGCAAACACCATATATTTT. Translating gives CASSQDQANTIYF.

The chain recombines TRBV9 with TRBJ1-2; 7 bases are a match to TRBD1. V shed 6 bases, J shed 2 bases, and the junction held 1 base outside the gene matches. Germline loops: CDR1 SGDLS, CDR2 YYNGEE. The CDR3 consists of 12 residues. In DNA, the CDR3 is TGTGCCAGCATGGGACAGAACTATGGCTACACCTTC. Its translation is CASMGQNYGYTF. Full variable domain (remainder filled in from reference TRBV9 and TRBJ1-2): DSGVTQTPKHLITATGQRVTLRCSPRSGDLSVYWYQQSLDQGLQFLIQYYNGEERAKGNILERFSAQQFPDLHSELNLSSLELGDSALYFCASMGQNYGYTFGSGTRLTVV.

The chain couples TRBV9 to TRBJ2-5, with a tentative D call TRBD2 (6 bases). This CDR3 has 16 residues. The V and J ends lost 0 bases and 5 bases respectively, with 17 bases between them. Germline CDR1 SGDLS, CDR2 YYNGEE. The CDR3 DNA is TGTGCCAGCAGCGTAGGGATGGGGGGAGGTTTTGAGACCCAGTACTTC. Translating gives CASSVGMGGGFETQYF. Full variable domain (remainder filled in from reference TRBV9 and TRBJ2-5): DSGVTQTPKHLITATGQRVTLRCSPRSGDLSVYWYQQSLDQGLQFLIQYYNGEERAKGNILERFSAQQFPDLHSELNLSSLELGDSALYFCASSVGMGGGFETQYFGPGTRLLVL.

This clone was picked up one time. The V gene is TRBV13, the J gene TRBJ2-7; TRBD1 agrees at 9 bases. The junction had 5 bases not matched to a gene; V was cut back by 5 bases and J by 6 bases. The germline CDR1 and CDR2 sequences are PRHDT and FYEKMQ (reference sequence). The length of the CDR3 is 13 residues. CDR3 in amino acids: CASSLRTGVEQYF. Written as DNA, the CDR3 is TGTGCCAGCAGCCTTCGGACAGGGGTCGAGCAGTACTTC.

This chain links TRBV7-2 with TRBJ2-3; the D gene is possibly TRBD1 (5 bases). The germline gives CDR1 SGHTA, CDR2 FQGNSA. This CDR3 comprises 15 residues. V lost 7 bases, J lost 1 base, and 15 bases lay in between. The CDR3 sequence is CASTPVGRGTDTQYF. CDR3 sequence (DNA): TGTGCCAGCACCCCAGTGGGGCGCGGCACAGATACGCAGTATTTT.

The chain couples TRBV5-1 to TRBJ2-2; TRBD1 matches at 9 bases. Germline V CDR1 and CDR2: SGHRS, YFSETQ. There are 15 residues in the CDR3. V lost 9 bases to trimming and J lost 1 base; unmatched junction nucleotides: 7. The CDR3 is CATTSGQGNTGELFF. The CDR3 bases are TGCGCCACCACGTCGGGACAGGGGAACACCGGGGAGCTGTTTTTT.